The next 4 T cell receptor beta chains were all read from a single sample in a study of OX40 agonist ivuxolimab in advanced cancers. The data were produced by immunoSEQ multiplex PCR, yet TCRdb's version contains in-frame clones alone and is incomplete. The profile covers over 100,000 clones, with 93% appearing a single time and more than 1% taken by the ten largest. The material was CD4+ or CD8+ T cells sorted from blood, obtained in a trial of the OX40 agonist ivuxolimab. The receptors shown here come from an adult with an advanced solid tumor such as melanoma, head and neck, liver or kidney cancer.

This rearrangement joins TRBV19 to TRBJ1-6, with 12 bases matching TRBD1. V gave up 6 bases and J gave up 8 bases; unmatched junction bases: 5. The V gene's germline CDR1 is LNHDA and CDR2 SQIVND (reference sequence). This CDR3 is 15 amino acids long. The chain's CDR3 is CASSGDRGPDSPLHF. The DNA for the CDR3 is TGTGCCAGTAGCGGGGACAGGGGGCCGGATTCACCCCTCCACTTT. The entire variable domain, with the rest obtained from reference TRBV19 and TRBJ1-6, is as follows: DGGITQSPKYLFRKEGQNVTLSCEQNLNHDAMYWYRQDPGQGLRLIYYSQIVNDFQKGDIAEGYSVSREKKESFPLTVTSAQKNPTAFYLCASSGDRGPDSPLHFGNGTRLTVT.

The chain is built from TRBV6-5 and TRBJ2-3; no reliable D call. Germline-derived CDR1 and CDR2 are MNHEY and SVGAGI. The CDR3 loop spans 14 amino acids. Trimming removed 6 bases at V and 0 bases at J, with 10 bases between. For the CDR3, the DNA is TGTGCCAGCAGCCTTAGCCGTAGCACAGATACGCAGTATTTT. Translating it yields CASSLSRSTDTQYF.

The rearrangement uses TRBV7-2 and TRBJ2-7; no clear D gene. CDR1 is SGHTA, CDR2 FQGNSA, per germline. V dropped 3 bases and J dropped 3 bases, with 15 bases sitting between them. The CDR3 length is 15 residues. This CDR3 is CASSFLRTGSYEQYF. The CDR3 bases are TGTGCCAGCAGCTTTTTACGGACGGGCAGCTACGAGCAGTACTTC.

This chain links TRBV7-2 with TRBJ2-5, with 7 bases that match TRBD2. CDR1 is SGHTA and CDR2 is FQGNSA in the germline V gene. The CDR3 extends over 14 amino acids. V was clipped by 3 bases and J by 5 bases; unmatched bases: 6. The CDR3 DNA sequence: TGTGCCAGCAGCTTGGGGGGGGTTCGGGAGACCCAGTACTTC. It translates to CASSLGGVRETQYF.